This TCR beta chain came from a study of OX40 agonist ivuxolimab in advanced cancers. Study information: Partial responses occurred in three patients (one hepatocellular carcinoma, two cutaneous melanoma). General observations from the study: Clonal expansion among partial responders at 0.1-3.0 mg/kg ranked near the lowest.

Profiling relied on immunoSEQ multiplex PCR, and the TCRdb table lists in-frame clones only, not all of them. Counted here are some 25,000 clones, around 80% occurring once; the ten biggest clones make up 25% to 30%. This CDR3 region has 13 residues. With 5 bases removed from V and 1 base from J, the gap between germline ends came to 8 bases. Looked up from germline, CDR1 is SEHNR and CDR2 is FQNEAQ (reference sequence). This clone was counted once. Its target is not known. The TCR sequence derives from an adult with an advanced solid tumor such as melanoma, head and neck, liver or kidney cancer. The rearrangement links TRBV7-9 to TRBJ1-1; no firm D call. The sample here was CD4+ or CD8+ T cells sorted from blood, taken in a trial of the OX40 agonist ivuxolimab. CDR3 sequence reads: CASSTNKNTEAFF. For the CDR3, the DNA is TGTGCCAGCAGCACGAACAAGAACACTGAAGCTTTCTTT.